Presented here are 23 T cell receptor beta chains from one specimen sequenced in a study of cytomegalovirus exposure and HLA in healthy donors. This PCR relied on a set of 60 Vbeta primers and 13 Jbeta primers. Some clones are missing from TCRdb's copy, which holds only in-frame ones; the method was immunoSEQ multiplex PCR. The data contain more than 85,000 clones, about 12% of them singletons. Material for sequencing was PBMCs. These receptors all stem from a man aged 40-49 years in good health and CMV-seropositive.

V is TRBV10-3 and J is TRBJ2-6; TRBD1 matches at 9 bases. The CDR3 runs 19 residues. V trimming: 5 bases; J trimming: 0 bases; junction bases outside the gene matches: 11. Germline assignment: CDR1 ENHRY and CDR2 SYGVKD. CDR3 residues: CAISLSGTGRLSGANVLTF. CDR3 coding DNA: TGTGCCATCAGTCTATCGGGGACAGGGCGACTCTCTGGGGCCAACGTCCTGACTTTC.

The chain combines TRBV7-8 with TRBJ1-5; D is ambiguous. The CDR3 consists of 14 residues. With 1 base removed from V and 2 bases from J, the gap between germline ends came to 6 bases. Germline CDR1 and CDR2: SGHVS and FQNEAQ. The CDR3 DNA sequence: TGTGCCAGCAGCTTAGACCAGGGCAATCAGCCCCAGCATTTT. The encoded protein is CASSLDQGNQPQHF. The entire variable domain, with the rest obtained from reference TRBV7-8 and TRBJ1-5, is as follows: GAGVSQSPRYKVAKRGQDVALRCDPISGHVSLFWYQQALGQGPEFLTYFQNEAQLDKSGLPSDRFFAERPEGSVSTLKIQRTQQEDSAVYLCASSLDQGNQPQHFGDGTRLSIL.

This clone came up a few times. The rearrangement links TRBV7-3 to TRBJ2-1, with 10 bases fitting TRBD1. This CDR3 contains 16 residues. The J segment lost 3 bases and the V segment lost 2 bases, leaving 4 bases of the junction unmatched. Germline CDR1 is SGHTA and CDR2 is FQGTGA. CDR3 nucleotide sequence: TGTGCCAGCAGCTTAGGTGGACAGGGGGGCTACAATGAGCAGTTCTTC. It encodes CASSLGGQGGYNEQFF.

This clone came up a few times. The chain joins TRBV6-4 to TRBJ2-1; possibly TRBD2 for D (5 bases). The length of the CDR3 is 14 residues. The germline V gene has CDR1 MRHNA and CDR2 SNTAGT. V was trimmed by 2 bases and J by 0 bases, leaving 5 bases between them. The CDR3: CASSDGSSYNEQFF. CDR3 coding DNA: TGTGCCAGCAGTGACGGGAGCTCCTACAATGAGCAGTTCTTC.

V gene TRBV18 combines with J gene TRBJ1-4; 8 positions agree with TRBD1. This CDR3 is 15 amino acids long. V was clipped by 2 bases and J by 7 bases; unmatched bases: 6. Germline CDR1 is KGHSH and CDR2 is LQKENI. For the CDR3, the DNA is TGTGCCAGCTCACCATCGGGACAGGATAGTGAAAAACTGTTTTTT. This gives the protein CASSPSGQDSEKLFF.

The chain uses TRBV5-4 and TRBJ2-1; perhaps TRBD2 as D (6 bases). The V gene's germline CDR1 is SGHNT and CDR2 YYREEE (reference sequence). The CDR3 covers 15 residues. V shed 0 bases and J shed 2 bases, with 9 bases lying between them. The CDR3 reads CASSLDPGAYNEQFF. The CDR3 bases are TGTGCCAGCAGCTTGGATCCGGGAGCCTACAATGAGCAGTTCTTC.

The chain links TRBV4-1 to TRBJ2-7, with D possibly TRBD2 on 6 matching bases. Per the germline V gene, CDR1 is MGHRA and CDR2 is YSYEKL. V was shortened by 0 bases and J by 3 bases, with 18 bases between the two germline ends. The CDR3 sequence is 17 residues long. CDR3 DNA: TGCGCCAGCAGCCAAGATCATACAGCGGGTGGATACTACGAGCAGTACTTC. Amino acid sequence: CASSQDHTAGGYYEQYF.

This clone was picked up a small number of times. This rearrangement joins TRBV28 to TRBJ2-3; D is uncertain. The length of the CDR3 is 14 residues. In germline, CDR1 is MDHEN, CDR2 SYDVKM. V was cut by 6 bases and J by 2 bases, with 12 bases left in between. CDR3: CASSFDTYTDTQYF. The CDR3 DNA reads as TGTGCCAGCAGCTTCGACACGTACACAGATACGCAGTATTTT.

This clone showed up just a few times. This rearrangement joins TRBV7-9 to TRBJ2-1; 12 bases are shared with TRBD2. V trimming: 5 bases; J trimming: 4 bases; junction bases outside the gene matches: 3. Germline assignment: CDR1 SEHNR and CDR2 FQNEAQ (reference sequence). This CDR3 is 15 amino acids long. The CDR3 loop is CASSGGLAGYNEQFF. Here the CDR3 DNA reads TGTGCCAGCAGCGGCGGACTAGCGGGGTACAATGAGCAGTTCTTC.

The chain has TRBV27 and TRBJ2-7; 9 nucleotides line up with TRBD1. Germline V lookup: CDR1 MNHEY, CDR2 SMNVEV (reference sequence). CDR3 length: 15 amino acids. V trimming: 0 bases; J trimming: 3 bases; junction bases outside the gene matches: 3. The CDR3 reads CASSLSWTGVYEQYF. For the CDR3, the DNA is TGTGCCAGCAGTTTATCCTGGACAGGGGTCTACGAGCAGTACTTC.

The V gene is TRBV10-2, the J gene TRBJ1-4; the D gene is possibly TRBD1 (6 bases). From germline, CDR1 is WSHSY and CDR2 SAAADI. This CDR3 spans 13 amino acids. V shed 10 bases and J shed 7 bases, with 16 bases lying between them. The CDR3 DNA sequence: TGCGCCACCCACAGGGCAGTGGGTGAAAAACTGTTTTTT. It specifies CATHRAVGEKLFF.

J is TRBJ2-5 and V is TRBV27, with 7 bases that match TRBD1. The CDR3 extends over 15 amino acids. The germline CDR1 and CDR2 sequences are MNHEY and SMNVEV (reference sequence). V shed 6 bases, J shed 4 bases, and the junction held 11 bases outside the gene matches. The CDR3 DNA sequence: TGTGCCAGCAGCGATATGAAGACAGGGTCAGAGACCCAGTACTTC. It is translated as CASSDMKTGSETQYF.

This clone was found a few times. The CDR3 DNA is TGTGCCAGCAGGGGGGACAATTACAATGAGCAGTTCTTC. Residues: CASRGDNYNEQFF. The V and J genes are TRBV2 and TRBJ2-1; D perhaps matches TRBD1 (6 bases). Germline assignment: CDR1 SNHLY and CDR2 FYNNEI. V lost 6 bases and J lost 4, with 10 bases in between. The CDR3 consists of 13 residues. The variable domain in full, completed from reference TRBV2 and TRBJ2-1, reads EPEVTQTPSHQVTQMGQEVILRCVPISNHLYFYWYRQILGQKVEFLVSFYNNEISEKSEIFDDQFSVERPDGSNFTLKIRSTKLEDSAMYFCASRGDNYNEQFFGPGTRLTVL.

This clone was detected a few times. The chain joins TRBV27 to TRBJ2-3; 11 positions agree with TRBD1. V gave up 5 bases and J gave up 2 bases; unmatched junction bases: 3. Germline assignment: CDR1 MNHEY and CDR2 SMNVEV (reference sequence). The CDR3 length is 15 residues. The CDR3 DNA is TGTGCCAGCAGTACGGGACAGGGGGTCACAGATACGCAGTATTTT. Amino acids: CASSTGQGVTDTQYF.

The chain employs TRBV7-7 and TRBJ2-5; no clear D gene. V gave up 5 bases and J gave up 2 bases, with 9 bases separating them. The CDR3 runs 13 residues. Germline loops: CDR1 SSHAT, CDR2 FNYEAQ (reference sequence). CDR3 coding DNA: TGTGCCAGCAGCCGCGGATTTCAAGAGACCCAGTACTTC. This sequence encodes CASSRGFQETQYF.

This clone was detected a few times. The chain uses TRBV18 and TRBJ1-1; no reliable D call. This CDR3 is built from 13 residues. V was shortened by 6 bases and J by 0 bases, with 8 bases between the two germline ends. The V gene's germline CDR1 is KGHSH and CDR2 LQKENI. The CDR3, as DNA: TGTGCCAGCTCCAACAACCTGAACACTGAAGCTTTCTTT. It is translated as CASSNNLNTEAFF.

Note on this clone: Mismatch with germline at one junction end may stem from a read error. V is TRBV27 and J is TRBJ1-5; D is unresolved. CDR3 length: 14 amino acids. Germline CDR1 reads MNHEY; CDR2 reads SMNVEV (reference sequence). DNA of the CDR3: TGTGCCAGCAGTTTAACTAGGGCGGATCAGCCCCAGCATTTC. It is translated as CASSLTRADQPQHF.

In this sample, this clone turned up a few times. The gene calls are TRBV5-1 and TRBJ2-3; a possible D gene is TRBD2 (5 bases). The CDR3 covers 15 residues. CDR1 SGHRS and CDR2 YFSETQ come from the germline V gene. V lost 1 base and J 0 bases, leaving 9 bases between the germline ends. The CDR3 bases are TGCGCCAGCAGCTTGAGGACTTCTAGCACAGATACGCAGTATTTT. Translating it yields CASSLRTSSTDTQYF.

This chain connects TRBV4-3 to TRBJ2-5, with D perhaps matching TRBD1 (6 bases). The CDR3 consists of 14 residues. Per the germline V gene, CDR1 is LGHNA and CDR2 is YSLEER. The V gene lost 1 base and the J gene lost 2 bases, with 8 bases spanning the gap. CDR3 residues: CASSQGTVQETQYF. In DNA, the CDR3 is TGCGCCAGCAGCCAAGGGACAGTTCAAGAGACCCAGTACTTC.

Only a few counts were recorded for this clone. V and J are TRBV7-9 and TRBJ2-5; D is unclear. The DNA matches TRBJ2-7 better at its end, which makes the J call doubtful. CDR1 SEHNR and CDR2 FQNEAQ come from the germline V gene (reference sequence). The CDR3 runs 12 residues. CDR3 region: CASSFTSYEQYF. CDR3 DNA: TGTGCCAGCAGCTTTACCTCCTACGAGCAGTACTTC.

This clone has just a few counts. This chain connects TRBV5-1 to TRBJ2-7; TRBD2 agrees at 11 bases. V lost 5 bases to trimming and J lost 5 bases; unmatched junction nucleotides: 6. The CDR3 is 14 amino acids. Per the germline V gene, CDR1 is SGHRS and CDR2 is YFSETQ. CDR3 coding DNA: TGCGCCAGCAGGTCAACTAGCGGGAGTGACGAGCAGTACTTC. Protein: CASRSTSGSDEQYF.

The J gene is TRBJ1-4, the V gene TRBV6-9; TRBD1 aligns across 8 bases. This CDR3 is 17 amino acids long. Unmatched junction bases numbered 9, after V lost 6 bases and J lost 0 bases. CDR1 is MNHGY and CDR2 is SVAAGI in the germline V gene. The CDR3, as DNA: TGTGCCAGCAGCCTCTTCGGACAGGGCGCAACTAATGAAAAACTGTTTTTT. Translating it yields CASSLFGQGATNEKLFF.

V is TRBV5-1 and J is TRBJ2-7; TRBD1 aligns across 7 bases. The CDR3 is made up of 16 amino acids. Germline assignment: CDR1 SGHRS and CDR2 YFSETQ. Trimming at V came to 2 bases and at J to 6 bases, leaving 14 bases not matched to a gene. CDR3 sequence (DNA): TGCGCCAGCAGCTTCCTCACAGGGGACGGGTCGGGCGAGCAGTACTTC. Protein: CASSFLTGDGSGEQYF.